This TCR beta chain was sequenced in a study of CD8 T cells in Susac syndrome. A quantity of about 0.5 to 1 ug RNA underwent reverse transcription using random hexamers. TCRdb reprocessed the immunoSEQ multiplex PCR reads via MiXCR and lists one record per CDR3 protein. The repertoire includes roughly 120,000 distinct CDR3 sequences, around 94% of them detected once, and roughly 0.088% sits in the top ten. The V segment lost 3 bases and the J segment 6 bases; nucleotides outside the gene matches: 4. The CDR3 runs to 14 residues. Germline V gene sequence: CDR1 SGHTA, CDR2 FQGTGA. Sequencing targeted TCR beta in T cells from blood (CD8+ and CD4+). TEMRA cells were FACS-enriched, with CD8+ and CD4+ T cells isolated negatively.

The TCR originated in a human donor with multiple sclerosis. The sample consisted of CD4+ T cells from PBMCs. The chain is built from TRBV7-3 and TRBJ2-1; TRBD2 matches 8 bases. CDR3 sequence: CASSLGLGLNEQFF. CDR3 nucleotides: TGTGCCAGCAGCTTGGGACTAGGGCTCAATGAGCAGTTCTTC.